The clone carrying this T cell receptor beta chain was counted once. This sample is drawn from a study of T cell clonotyping in hematopoietic cell transplantation. This table comes from immunoSEQ multiplex PCR, and its TCRdb copy is limited to in-frame clones, with some not included. Of 28,000 or so clones listed, approximately 94% are singletons. This sequence was found in a man aged 45 to 65 in good health. Some clones in this sample may be carry-over from other donors' samples. The sequenced sample consisted of peripheral blood mononuclear cells.

The CDR3, as DNA: TGTGCCTGGAGGAGCCGGATTGAGCAGTTCTTC. Translated: CAWRSRIEQFF. The V gene is TRBV30, the J gene TRBJ2-1; D is unclear. V gave up 3 bases and J gave up 9 bases, with 9 bases separating them. This CDR3 has 11 amino acids. Germline V gene sequence: CDR1 GTSNPN, CDR2 SVGIG (reference sequence).